This TCR beta chain came from a study of blood T cells in healthy people across ages. CDR1 is SQVTM and CDR2 is ANQGSEA in the germline V gene. V shed 4 bases and J shed 2 bases, with 11 bases lying between them. The CDR3 contains 13 residues. Findings of the study overall: Diversity estimates drawn from one million T cells were deemed underestimates.

Total RNA extraction produced at least 6 micrograms (per sample) for the study. Using a J-beta primer mix together with a sample-barcoded 5' primer, a second PCR was run for roughly 6 to 12 cycles. A single record per CDR3 protein comes from TCRdb applying MiXCR to the 5' RACE reads. Of 1.5 million to 1.9 million distinct CDR3 sequences detected, approximately 39% appear once; the ten largest clones hold 4%. Notes on this clonotype: Its antigen is not identified.

The origin of this receptor is a woman between 18 and 30 years old in good health. The sample consisted of blood. The chain carries TRBV29-1 and TRBJ1-2; D is possibly TRBD1 (6 bases). The CDR3 DNA sequence: TGCAGCGTTGCCGGGACAAACAACTATGGCTACACCTTC. The encoded protein is CSVAGTNNYGYTF.